This T cell receptor (beta chain) was observed in a study of PD-1 blockade in mismatch repair-deficient tumors. Study results and limitations: Tumor-resident clones, often absent from pretreatment blood, expanded after pembrolizumab and then contracted.

TCRdb keeps only in-frame clones here, not all; method: immunoSEQ multiplex PCR. The data hold about 68,000 clones, with about 72% observed a single time. As concerns this clone: Its specificity is unknown.

This CDR3 region has 14 residues. Trimming stripped 0 bases from V and 3 bases from J, with 6 bases between. Germline CDR1 reads SGHNT; CDR2 reads YYREEE (reference sequence). Every patient had mismatch repair deficiency by PCR or immunohistochemistry. Three pembrolizumab responders had their TCRs sequenced. The chain is built from TRBV5-4 and TRBJ2-2, with D perhaps TRBD2 (6 bases). This sequence originates from an adult with mismatch repair-deficient cancer. Source: peripheral blood, taken 2 weeks after starting pembrolizumab. The CDR3 DNA follows: TGTGCCAGCAGCTTGGGGAGGGACACCGGGGAGCTGTTTTTT. As protein: CASSLGRDTGELFF.